This TCR beta chain was captured by sequencing in a study of CD8 T cells in ankylosing spondylitis (dated by TCRdb to the late 2010s). Study-level background: The study set out to find disease-linked TCR variants by profiling T cell receptor beta repertoires in ankylosing spondylitis patients and healthy donors. The full study cohort comprised around 25 ankylosing spondylitis patients and roughly 110 healthy donors. Peripheral blood was sampled, and synovial fluid was additionally collected from ankylosing spondylitis patients.

This sample was sequenced with an Illumina HiSeq 2500. TCR beta libraries were prepared by quantitative 5'-RACE with molecular barcodes. The published analysis was carried out like this. A new computational method, built on a probabilistic model of VDJ rearrangement, was used to identify disease-linked TCR variants. Through fastp at Q25 and MiXCR, TCRdb rebuilt clones from the public reads, retaining in-frame beta chains. Each entry is one CDR3 protein sequence, shown with its most common DNA and genes. The V and J calls reflect TCRdb's pipeline rather than the authors' work. Here the sample has 100,000 to 150,000 distinct CDR3 sequences; 9.3% occur a single time. Approximately 3.4% of the sample is taken by the ten largest. Overall results and qualifications from the work: Significant enrichment of the disease-linked clones was reported in matched synovial fluid samples from ankylosing spondylitis patients. Blood from ankylosing spondylitis patients appeared to be characterized by a TCR beta motif composed of 7 to 9 highly homologous amino acid variants. The disease-linked clones showed a CD8+ phenotype and occurred at relatively low frequencies in peripheral blood. Some motif variants had previously been reported in the synovial fluid and blood of reactive arthritis patients, which suggests shared mechanisms of disease initiation.

Compared with germline, V lacks 6 bases and J lacks 7 bases; bases without a gene match: 8. Via the germline V gene (reference sequence), CDR1 is DFQATT and CDR2 SNEGSKA. The CDR3 runs 13 residues from the cysteine to the phenylalanine. Kept here is only the CDR3 DNA, which spans 39 bases and is read in frame from base 1. Concerning this clonotype: No cognate antigen has been identified for it. Base quality data are lacking; no much larger clone is found one base away.

The chain employs TRBV20-1 and TRBJ2-7, and 11 junctional nucleotides match TRBD2. This clonotype was sampled from a male donor with ankylosing spondylitis or in good health (not recorded which). Sequences were obtained from blood, either unsorted or a sorted T cell fraction (not recorded which). The sequence in DNA is TGCAGTGCCCCGGGACTAGCGGTCGGGGAGCAGTACTTC. It translates to CSAPGLAVGEQYF.